The source of this TCR beta chain is a study of control samples from healthy donors and cancer patients. Trimming took 5 bases from V and 0 from J, leaving 12 bases between them. The CDR3 totals 15 residues. Germline loops: CDR1 MNHEY, CDR2 SVGAGI. Libraries were prepared by immunoSEQ multiplex PCR; TCRdb keeps only in-frame clonotypes and omits some of them. The sample includes about 90,000 clones, 75% to 95% seen only once; the top ten take about 4%. The TCR comes from a woman aged 18-29 years in good health. The V call is TRBV6-5, the J call TRBJ2-3, with D possibly being TRBD1 (6 bases). The source material was blood. For the CDR3, the DNA is TGTGCCAGCAGTACCCCCGGACAGAGCACAGATACGCAGTATTTT. Protein sequence: CASSTPGQSTDTQYF.